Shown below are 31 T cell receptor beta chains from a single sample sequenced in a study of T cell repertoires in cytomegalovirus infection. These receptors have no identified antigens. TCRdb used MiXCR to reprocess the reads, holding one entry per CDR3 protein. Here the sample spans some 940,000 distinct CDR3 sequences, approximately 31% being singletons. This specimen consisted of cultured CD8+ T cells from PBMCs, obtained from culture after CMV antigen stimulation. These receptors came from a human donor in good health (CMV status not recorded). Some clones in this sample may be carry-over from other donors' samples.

This CDR3 is CASSEDGLAGGIRETQYF. The DNA of the CDR3 is TGTGCCAGCAGTGAGGATGGACTAGCGGGGGGAATTAGAGAGACCCAGTACTTC. The V and J genes are TRBV6-1 and TRBJ2-5; 14 bases align to TRBD2. CDR3 length: 18 amino acids. From germline, CDR1 is MNHNS and CDR2 SASEGT. The V gene end was trimmed by 3 bases and the J gene end by 4 bases; junction bases not matched to a gene: 10.

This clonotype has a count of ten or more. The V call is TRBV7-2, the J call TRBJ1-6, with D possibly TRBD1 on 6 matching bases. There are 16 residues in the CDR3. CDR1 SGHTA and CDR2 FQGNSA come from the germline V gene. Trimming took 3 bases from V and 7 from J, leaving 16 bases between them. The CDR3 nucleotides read TGTGCCAGCAGCTTGTGGTTAGGGGGTTTGAATTCACCCCTCCACTTT. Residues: CASSLWLGGLNSPLHF.

The CDR3 sequence: CSVEGRHSGANVLTF. The CDR3 nucleotides are TGCAGCGTTGAAGGCAGGCACTCTGGGGCCAACGTCCTGACTTTC. The genes are TRBV29-1 and TRBJ2-6; D gene ambiguous. The germline V gene encodes CDR1 SQVTM and CDR2 ANQGSEA. The germline V and J ends were trimmed by 1 base and 0 bases, with 7 bases remaining between them. This CDR3 has 15 amino acids. Filled out from reference TRBV29-1 and TRBJ2-6, the complete variable domain reads SAVISQKPSRDICQRGTSLTIQCQVDSQVTMMFWYRQQPGQSLTLIATANQGSEATYESGFVIDKFPISRPNLTFSTLTVSNMSPEDSSIYLCSVEGRHSGANVLTFGAGSRLTVL.

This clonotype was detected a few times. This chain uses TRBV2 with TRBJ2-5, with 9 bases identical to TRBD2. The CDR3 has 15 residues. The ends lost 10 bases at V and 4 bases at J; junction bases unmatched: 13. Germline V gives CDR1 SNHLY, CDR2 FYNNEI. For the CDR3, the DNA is TGTGCCACCCTCCTCAGCGGGGGGCAGGGAGAGACCCAGTACTTC. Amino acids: CATLLSGGQGETQYF.

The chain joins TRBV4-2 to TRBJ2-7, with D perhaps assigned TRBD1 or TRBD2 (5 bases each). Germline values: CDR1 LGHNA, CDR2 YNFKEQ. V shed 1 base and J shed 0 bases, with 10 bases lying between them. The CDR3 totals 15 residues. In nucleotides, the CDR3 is TGTGCCAGCAGCCAAGCCACCGGGGCCTCCTACGAGCAGTACGTC. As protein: CASSQATGASYEQYV.

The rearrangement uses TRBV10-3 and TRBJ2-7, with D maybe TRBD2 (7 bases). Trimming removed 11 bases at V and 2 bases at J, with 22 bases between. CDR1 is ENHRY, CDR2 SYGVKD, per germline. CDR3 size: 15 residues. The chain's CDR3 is CAARGGGEVPYEQYF. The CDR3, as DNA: TGTGCCGCCAGGGGTGGGGGGGAAGTACCCTACGAGCAGTACTTC.

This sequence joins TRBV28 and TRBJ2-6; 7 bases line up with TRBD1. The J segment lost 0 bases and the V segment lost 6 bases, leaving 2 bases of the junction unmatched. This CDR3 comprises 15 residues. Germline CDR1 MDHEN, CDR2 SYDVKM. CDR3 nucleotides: TGTGCCAGCAGATCAGGGGGCTCTGGGGCCAACGTCCTGACTTTC. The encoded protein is CASRSGGSGANVLTF.

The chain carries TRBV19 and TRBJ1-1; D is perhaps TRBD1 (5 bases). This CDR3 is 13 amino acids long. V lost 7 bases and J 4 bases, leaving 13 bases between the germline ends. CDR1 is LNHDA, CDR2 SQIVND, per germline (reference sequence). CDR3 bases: TGTGCCAGTACCTTCTTTGGGGGCACTGAAGCTTTCTTT. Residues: CASTFFGGTEAFF.

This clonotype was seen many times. Here the CDR3 DNA reads TGTGCCAGCAGTCCCACTAGCGGGGGCAGGGAGACCCAGTACTTC. It encodes CASSPTSGGRETQYF. V usage is TRBV6-2 or TRBV6-3 and J usage is TRBJ2-5; TRBD2 matches at 11 bases. V shed 5 bases and J 5 bases; nucleotides not matched to a gene: 7. Germline CDR1 is MNHEY and CDR2 is SVGEGT. This CDR3 is 15 amino acids long.

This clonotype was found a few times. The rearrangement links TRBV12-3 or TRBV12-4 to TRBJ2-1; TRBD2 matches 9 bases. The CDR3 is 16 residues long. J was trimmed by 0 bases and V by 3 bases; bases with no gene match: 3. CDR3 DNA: TGTGCCAGCAGTTTCATAGCGGGGGCCTCCTACAATGAGCAGTTCTTC. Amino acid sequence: CASSFIAGASYNEQFF.

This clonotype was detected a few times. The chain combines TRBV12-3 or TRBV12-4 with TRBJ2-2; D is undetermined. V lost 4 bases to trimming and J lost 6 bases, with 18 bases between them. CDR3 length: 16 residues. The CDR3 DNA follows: TGTGCCAGCAGTTCCTCGGACGTCATTGCGCCCGGGGAGCTGTTTTTT. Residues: CASSSSDVIAPGELFF.

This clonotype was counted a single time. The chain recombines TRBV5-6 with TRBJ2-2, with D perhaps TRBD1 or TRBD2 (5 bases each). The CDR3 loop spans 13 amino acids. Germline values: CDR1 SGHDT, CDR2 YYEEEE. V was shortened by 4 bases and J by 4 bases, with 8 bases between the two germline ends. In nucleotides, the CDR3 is TGTGCCAGCAGCGGGGACGGCACCGGGGAGCTGTTTTTT. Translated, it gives CASSGDGTGELFF.

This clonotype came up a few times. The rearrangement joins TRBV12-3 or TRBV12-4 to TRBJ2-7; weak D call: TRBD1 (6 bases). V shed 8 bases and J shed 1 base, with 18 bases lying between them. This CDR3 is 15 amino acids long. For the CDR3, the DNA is TGTGCCAGCGCCCTCCCGGGACACCCTTCCTACGAGCAGTACGTC. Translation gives CASALPGHPSYEQYV.

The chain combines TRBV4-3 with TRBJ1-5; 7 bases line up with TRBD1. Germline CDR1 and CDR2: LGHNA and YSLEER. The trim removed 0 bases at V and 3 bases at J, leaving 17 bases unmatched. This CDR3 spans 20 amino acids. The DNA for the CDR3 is TGCGCCAGCAGCCAAGAACATCAGGGGGTCTTGGGGGGGATCAATCAGCCCCAGCATTTT. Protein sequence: CASSQEHQGVLGGINQPQHF.

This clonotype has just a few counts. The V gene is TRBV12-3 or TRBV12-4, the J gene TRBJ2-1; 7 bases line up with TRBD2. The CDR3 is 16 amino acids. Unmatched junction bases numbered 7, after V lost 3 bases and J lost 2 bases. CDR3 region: CASSFIAGPTYNEQFF. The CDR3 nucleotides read TGTGCCAGCAGTTTCATAGCGGGTCCTACCTACAATGAGCAGTTCTTC.

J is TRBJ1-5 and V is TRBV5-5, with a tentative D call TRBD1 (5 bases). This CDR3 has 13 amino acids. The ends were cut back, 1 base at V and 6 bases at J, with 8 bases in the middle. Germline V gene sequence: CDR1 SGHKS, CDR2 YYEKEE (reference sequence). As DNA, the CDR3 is TGTGCCAGCAGCTTGTTAGGGACTCAGCCCCAGCATTTT. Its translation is CASSLLGTQPQHF.

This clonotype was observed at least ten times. This CDR3 is CASSLAPRTPSYEQYF. In DNA, the CDR3 is TGTGCCAGCAGCTTAGCTCCCCGGACTCCGTCCTACGAGCAGTACTTC. The genes are TRBV7-2 and TRBJ2-7; tentatively, D is TRBD2 (5 bases). This CDR3 has 16 amino acids. Germline V lookup: CDR1 SGHTA, CDR2 FQGNSA. Trimming left V 0 bases short and J 1 base short, with 13 bases between.

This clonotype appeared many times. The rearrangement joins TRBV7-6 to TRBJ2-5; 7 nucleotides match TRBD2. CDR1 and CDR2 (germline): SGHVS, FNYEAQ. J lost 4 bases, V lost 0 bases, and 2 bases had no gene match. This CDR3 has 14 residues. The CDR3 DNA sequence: TGTGCCAGCAGCTTAGCGTGGGGGGGAGAGACCCAGTACTTC. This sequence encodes CASSLAWGGETQYF.

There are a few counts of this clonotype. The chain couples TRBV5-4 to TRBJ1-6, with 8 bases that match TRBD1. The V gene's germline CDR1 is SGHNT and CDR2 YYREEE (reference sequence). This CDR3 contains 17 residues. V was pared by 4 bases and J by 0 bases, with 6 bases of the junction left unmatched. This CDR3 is CASSPVGTGSYNSPLHF. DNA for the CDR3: TGTGCCAGCAGCCCCGTCGGGACAGGCTCCTATAATTCACCCCTCCACTTT. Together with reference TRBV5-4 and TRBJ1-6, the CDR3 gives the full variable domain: ETGVTQSPTHLIKTRGQQVTLRCSSQSGHNTVSWYQQALGQGPQFIFQYYREEENGRGNFPPRFSGLQFPNYSSELNVNALELDDSALYLCASSPVGTGSYNSPLHFGNGTRLTVT.

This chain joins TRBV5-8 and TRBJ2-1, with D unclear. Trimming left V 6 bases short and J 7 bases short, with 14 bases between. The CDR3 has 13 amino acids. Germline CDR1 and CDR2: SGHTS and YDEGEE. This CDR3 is CASTPGSRNEQFF. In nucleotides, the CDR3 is TGTGCCAGCACCCCTGGGTCCCGAAATGAGCAGTTCTTC.

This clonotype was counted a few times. The CDR3 sequence is CASSLDHKSGDFRTKQETQYF. The CDR3 region has the DNA TGTGCCAGCAGCTTAGATCACAAGTCGGGGGATTTTAGGACAAAGCAAGAGACCCAGTACTTC. The chain recombines TRBV11-3 with TRBJ2-5, with a weak D call TRBD2 (6 bases). Trimming left V 0 bases short and J 2 bases short, with 28 bases between. Germline lookup yields CDR1 SGHNT and CDR2 YENEEA. This CDR3 spans 21 amino acids.

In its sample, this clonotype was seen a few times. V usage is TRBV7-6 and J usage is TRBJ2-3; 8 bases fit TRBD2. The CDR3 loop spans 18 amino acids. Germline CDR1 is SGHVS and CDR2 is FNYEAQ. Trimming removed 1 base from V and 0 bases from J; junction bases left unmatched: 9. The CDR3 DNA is TGTGCCAGCAGCTTAGAGGTTGCCCTAGCGGGTAGCACAGATACGCAGTATTTT. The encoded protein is CASSLEVALAGSTDTQYF. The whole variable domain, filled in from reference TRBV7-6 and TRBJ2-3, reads GAGVSQSPRYKVTKRGQDVALRCDPISGHVSLYWYRQALGQGPEFLTYFNYEAQQDKSGLPNDRFSAERPEGSISTLTIQRTEQRDSAMYRCASSLEVALAGSTDTQYFGPGTRLTVL.

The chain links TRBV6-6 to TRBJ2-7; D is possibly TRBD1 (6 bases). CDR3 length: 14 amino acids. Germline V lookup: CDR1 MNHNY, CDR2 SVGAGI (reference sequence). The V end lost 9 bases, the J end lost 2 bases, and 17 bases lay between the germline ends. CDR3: CASTASRGAYEQYF. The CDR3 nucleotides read TGTGCCAGTACCGCGAGCAGGGGCGCCTACGAGCAGTACTTC.

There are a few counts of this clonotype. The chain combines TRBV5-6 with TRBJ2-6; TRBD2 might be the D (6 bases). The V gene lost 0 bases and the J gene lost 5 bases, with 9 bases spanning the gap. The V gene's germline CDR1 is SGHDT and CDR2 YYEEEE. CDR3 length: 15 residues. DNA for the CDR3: TGTGCCAGCAGCTTGGCCGGGGGTCGGGCCAACGTCCTGACTTTC. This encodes CASSLAGGRANVLTF.

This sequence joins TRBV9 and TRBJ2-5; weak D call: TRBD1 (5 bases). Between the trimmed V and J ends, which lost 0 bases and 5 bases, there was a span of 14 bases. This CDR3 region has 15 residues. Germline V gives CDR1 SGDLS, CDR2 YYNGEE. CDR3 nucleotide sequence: TGTGCCAGCAGCGTAGCTAAGGCAGGGTTGGAGACCCAGTACTTC. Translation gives CASSVAKAGLETQYF.

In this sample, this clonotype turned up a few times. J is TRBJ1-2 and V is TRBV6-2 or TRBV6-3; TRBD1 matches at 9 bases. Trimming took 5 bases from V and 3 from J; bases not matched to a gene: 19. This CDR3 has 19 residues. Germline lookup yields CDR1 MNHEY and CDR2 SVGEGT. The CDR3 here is CASSPFPHNPDRGDYGYTF. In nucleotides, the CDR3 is TGTGCCAGCAGTCCCTTCCCCCACAATCCGGACAGGGGTGACTATGGCTACACCTTC.

The CDR3, as DNA: TGTGCCAGCACCCCAGAGACAGGTCGAAATGAAAAACTGTTTTTT. The encoded protein is CASTPETGRNEKLFF. The chain recombines TRBV28 with TRBJ1-4; tentative D call: TRBD1 (6 bases). Germline V gives CDR1 MDHEN, CDR2 SYDVKM. Trimming shortened V by 7 bases and J by 5 bases, and 17 bases separated the two germline ends. The CDR3 loop spans 15 amino acids.

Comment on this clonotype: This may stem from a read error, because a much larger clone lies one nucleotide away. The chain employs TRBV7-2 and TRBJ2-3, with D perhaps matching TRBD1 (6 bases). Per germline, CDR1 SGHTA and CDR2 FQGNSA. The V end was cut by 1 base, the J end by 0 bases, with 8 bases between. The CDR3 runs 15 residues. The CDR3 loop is CASSLGGHSTDTQYF. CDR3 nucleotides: TGTGCCAGCAGCTTAGGGGGACACAGCACAGATACGCAGTATTTT.

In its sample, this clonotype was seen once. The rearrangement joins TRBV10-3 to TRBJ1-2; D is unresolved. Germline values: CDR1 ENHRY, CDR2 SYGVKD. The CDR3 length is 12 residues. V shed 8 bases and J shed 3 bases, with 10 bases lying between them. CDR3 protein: CAISPGDYGYTF. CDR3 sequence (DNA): TGTGCCATCTCCCCAGGAGACTATGGCTACACCTTC.

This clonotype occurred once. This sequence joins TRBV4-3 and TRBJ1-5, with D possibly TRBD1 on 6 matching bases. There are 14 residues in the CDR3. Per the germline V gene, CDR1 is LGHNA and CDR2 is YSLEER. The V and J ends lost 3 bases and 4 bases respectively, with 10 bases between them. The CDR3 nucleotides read TGCGCCAGCAGCCACCCGGGGGCAAATCAGCCCCAGCATTTT. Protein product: CASSHPGANQPQHF.

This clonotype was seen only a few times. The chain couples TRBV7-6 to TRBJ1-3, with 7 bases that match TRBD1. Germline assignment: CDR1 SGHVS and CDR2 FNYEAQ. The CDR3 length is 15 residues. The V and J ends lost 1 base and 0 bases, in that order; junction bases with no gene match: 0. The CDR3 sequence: CASSLGDSSGNTIYF. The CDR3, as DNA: TGTGCCAGCAGCTTAGGGGACAGCTCTGGAAACACCATATATTTT. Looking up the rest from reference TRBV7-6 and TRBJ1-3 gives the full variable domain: GAGVSQSPRYKVTKRGQDVALRCDPISGHVSLYWYRQALGQGPEFLTYFNYEAQQDKSGLPNDRFSAERPEGSISTLTIQRTEQRDSAMYRCASSLGDSSGNTIYFGEGSWLTVV.